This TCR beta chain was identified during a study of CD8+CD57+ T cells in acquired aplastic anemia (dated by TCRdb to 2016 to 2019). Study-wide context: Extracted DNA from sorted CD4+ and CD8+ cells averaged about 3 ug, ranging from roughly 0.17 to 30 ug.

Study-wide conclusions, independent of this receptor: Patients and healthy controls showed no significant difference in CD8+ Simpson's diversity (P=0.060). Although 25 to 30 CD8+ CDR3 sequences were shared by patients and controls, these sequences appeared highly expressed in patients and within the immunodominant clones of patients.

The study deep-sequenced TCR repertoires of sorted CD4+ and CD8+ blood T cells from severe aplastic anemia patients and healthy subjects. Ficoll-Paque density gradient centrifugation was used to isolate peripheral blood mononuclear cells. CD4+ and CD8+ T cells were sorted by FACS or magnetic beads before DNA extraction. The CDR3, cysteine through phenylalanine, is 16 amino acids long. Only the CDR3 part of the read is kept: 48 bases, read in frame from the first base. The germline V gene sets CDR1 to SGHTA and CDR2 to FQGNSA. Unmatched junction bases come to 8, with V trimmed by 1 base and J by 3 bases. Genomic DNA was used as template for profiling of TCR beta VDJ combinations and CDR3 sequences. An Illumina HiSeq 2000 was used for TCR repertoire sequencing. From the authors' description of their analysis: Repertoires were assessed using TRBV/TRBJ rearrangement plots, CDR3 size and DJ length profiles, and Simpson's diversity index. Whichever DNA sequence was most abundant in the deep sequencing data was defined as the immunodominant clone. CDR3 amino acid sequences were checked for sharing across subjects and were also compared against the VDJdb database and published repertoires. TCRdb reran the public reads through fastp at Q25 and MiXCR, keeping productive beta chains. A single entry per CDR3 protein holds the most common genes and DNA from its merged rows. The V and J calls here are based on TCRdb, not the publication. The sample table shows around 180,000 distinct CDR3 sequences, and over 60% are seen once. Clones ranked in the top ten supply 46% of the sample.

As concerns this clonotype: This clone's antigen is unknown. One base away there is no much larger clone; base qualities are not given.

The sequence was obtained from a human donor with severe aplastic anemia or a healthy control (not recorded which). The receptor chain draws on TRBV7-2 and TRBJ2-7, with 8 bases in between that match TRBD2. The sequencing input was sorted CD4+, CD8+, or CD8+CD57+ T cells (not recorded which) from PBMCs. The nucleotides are TGTGCCAGCAGCTTAGGTGGCGGGGGGACAATCTACGAGCAGTACTTC. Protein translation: CASSLGGGGTIYEQYF.